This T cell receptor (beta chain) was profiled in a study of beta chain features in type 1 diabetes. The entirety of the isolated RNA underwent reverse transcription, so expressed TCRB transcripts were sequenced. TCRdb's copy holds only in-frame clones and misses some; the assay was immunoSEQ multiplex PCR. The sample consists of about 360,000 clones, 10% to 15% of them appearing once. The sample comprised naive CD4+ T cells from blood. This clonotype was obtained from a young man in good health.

This CDR3 reads CAWSVMVAADTQYF. In DNA, the CDR3 is TGTGCCTGGAGTGTAATGGTCGCGGCAGATACGCAGTATTTT. The rearrangement uses TRBV30 and TRBJ2-3, with D hard to call. Deletions cut 0 bases from V and 4 bases from J, with 11 bases between. Per germline, CDR1 GTSNPN and CDR2 SVGIG (reference sequence). This CDR3 contains 14 residues.